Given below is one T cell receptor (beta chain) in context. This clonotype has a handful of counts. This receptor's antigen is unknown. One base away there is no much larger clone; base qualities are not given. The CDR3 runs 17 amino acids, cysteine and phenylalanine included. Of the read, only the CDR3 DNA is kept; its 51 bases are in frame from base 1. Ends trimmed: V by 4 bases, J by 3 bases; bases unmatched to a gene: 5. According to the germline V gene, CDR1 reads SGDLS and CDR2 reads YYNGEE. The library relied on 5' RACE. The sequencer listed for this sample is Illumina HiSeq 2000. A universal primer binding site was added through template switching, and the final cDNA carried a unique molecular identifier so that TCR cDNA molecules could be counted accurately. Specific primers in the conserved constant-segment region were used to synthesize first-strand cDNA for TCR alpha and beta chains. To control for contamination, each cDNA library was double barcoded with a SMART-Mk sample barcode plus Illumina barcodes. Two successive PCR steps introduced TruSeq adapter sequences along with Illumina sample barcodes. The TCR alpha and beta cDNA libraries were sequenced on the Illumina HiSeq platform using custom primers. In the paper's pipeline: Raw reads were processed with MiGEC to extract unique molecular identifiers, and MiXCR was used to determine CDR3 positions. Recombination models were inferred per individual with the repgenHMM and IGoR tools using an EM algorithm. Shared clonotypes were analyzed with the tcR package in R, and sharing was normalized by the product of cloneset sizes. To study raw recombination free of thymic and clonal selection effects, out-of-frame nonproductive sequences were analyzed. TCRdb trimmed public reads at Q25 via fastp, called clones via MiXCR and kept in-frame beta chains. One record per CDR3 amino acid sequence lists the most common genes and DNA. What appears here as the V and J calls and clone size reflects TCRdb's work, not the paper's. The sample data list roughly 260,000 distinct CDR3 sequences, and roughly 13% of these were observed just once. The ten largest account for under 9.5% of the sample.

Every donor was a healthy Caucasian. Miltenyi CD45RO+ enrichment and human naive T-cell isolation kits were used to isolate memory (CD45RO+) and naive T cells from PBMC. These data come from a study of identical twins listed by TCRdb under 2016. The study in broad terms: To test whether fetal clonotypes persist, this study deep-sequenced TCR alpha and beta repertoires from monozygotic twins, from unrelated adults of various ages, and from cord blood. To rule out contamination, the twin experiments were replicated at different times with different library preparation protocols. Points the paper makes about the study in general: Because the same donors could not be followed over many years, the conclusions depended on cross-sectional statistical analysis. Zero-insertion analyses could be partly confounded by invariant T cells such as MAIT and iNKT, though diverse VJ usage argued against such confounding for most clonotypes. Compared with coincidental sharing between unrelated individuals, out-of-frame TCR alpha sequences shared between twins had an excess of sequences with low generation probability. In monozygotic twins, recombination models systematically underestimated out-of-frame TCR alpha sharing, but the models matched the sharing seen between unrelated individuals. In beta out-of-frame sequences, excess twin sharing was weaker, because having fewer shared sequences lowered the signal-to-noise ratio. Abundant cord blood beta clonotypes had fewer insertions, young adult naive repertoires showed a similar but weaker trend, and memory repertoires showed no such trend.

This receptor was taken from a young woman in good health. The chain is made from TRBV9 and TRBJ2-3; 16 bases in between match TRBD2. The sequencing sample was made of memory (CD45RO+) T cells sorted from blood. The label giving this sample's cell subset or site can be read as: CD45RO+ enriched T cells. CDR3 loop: CASSLRGLAGGTDTQYF. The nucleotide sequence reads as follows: TGTGCCAGCAGCCTTCGGGGACTAGCGGGAGGGACAGATACGCAGTATTTT.